This T cell receptor (beta chain) derives from a study of blood T cell repertoires in COVID-19. Whole-study context: Samples came from the United States, Italy and Spain, spanning acute and convalescent COVID-19. PBMCs, B-cell-depleted T cells, or T cells provided the cDNA or gDNA that made up the material.

The CDR3 covers 13 residues. Between the trimmed V and J ends, which lost 6 bases and 8 bases, there was a span of 13 bases. From germline, CDR1 is SNHLY and CDR2 FYNNEI. As handled by the study authors: Cell counts per sample came from amplifying reference gene primers. Profiling relied on immunoSEQ multiplex PCR, and the TCRdb table lists in-frame clones only, not all of them. D and trimming were read from the DNA, whereas the V and J calls and clone size are those reported in that table. Here the sample spans roughly 220,000 clones, roughly 84% being singletons. Sample: peripheral blood. V usage is TRBV2 and J usage is TRBJ1-4; D is undetermined. The sequence was collected from an older woman with acute or convalescent COVID-19. DNA of the CDR3: TGTGCCAGCAGACCCGGTGAATTGGAAAAACTGTTTTTT. It specifies CASRPGELEKLFF. The complete variable domain, with remaining parts taken from reference TRBV2 and TRBJ1-4, reads EPEVTQTPSHQVTQMGQEVILRCVPISNHLYFYWYRQILGQKVEFLVSFYNNEISEKSEIFDDQFSVERPDGSNFTLKIRSTKLEDSAMYFCASRPGELEKLFFGSGTQLSVL.